The 18 T cell receptor beta chains below come from one sample, sequenced in a study of T cells in Graves' hyperthyroidism and ophthalmopathy. RNA transcripts were the template for amplifying TCR beta CDR3 regions. First-round RT-PCR targeting the TCR CDR3 was performed with the HTBI primer set. Each CDR3 protein gets one entry after TCRdb re-called the multiplex PCR reads with MiXCR. The data show about 260,000 distinct CDR3 sequences, 20% to 25% seen once. The sample consisted of blood. Receptors were obtained from a man aged 25-45 years with Graves' ophthalmopathy.

Regarding this clonotype: Just one base apart from a much larger clone, this may be a read error. CDR3 residues: CASSELGANEQFF. Here the CDR3 DNA reads TGTGCCAGCAGTGAACTAGGGGCGAATGAGCAGTTCTTC. The rearrangement uses TRBV2 and TRBJ2-1; TRBD1 is a possible D gene (5 bases). This CDR3 contains 13 residues. Germline values: CDR1 SNHLY, CDR2 FYNNEI. The ends were cut back, 2 bases at V and 7 bases at J, with 9 bases in the middle.

Concerning this clonotype itself: Possible read error: a much larger clone is one base away. The chain links TRBV9 to TRBJ2-6; 7 bases line up with TRBD2. Trimming removed 7 bases from V and 2 bases from J; junction bases left unmatched: 6. Germline V lookup: CDR1 SGDLS, CDR2 YYNGEE. The CDR3 has 15 amino acids. The CDR3 spells CASGGDSTGANVLTF. In DNA, the CDR3 is TGTGCCAGCGGGGGGGACTCCACTGGGGCCAACGTCCTGACTTTC. Complete variable domain (other parts from reference TRBV9 and TRBJ2-6): DSGVTQTPKHLITATGQRVTLRCSPRSGDLSVYWYQQSLDQGLQFLIQYYNGEERAKGNILERFSAQQFPDLHSELNLSSLELGDSALYFCASGGDSTGANVLTFGAGSRLTVL.

This clonotype has only a few counts. CDR3 sequence reads: CASSSLAAGSADTQYF. The CDR3 nucleotides are TGTGCCAGCAGCTCCTTAGCGGCAGGGAGTGCAGATACGCAGTATTTT. The J gene is TRBJ2-3, the V gene TRBV7-8, with D tentatively TRBD2 (6 bases). The CDR3 is 16 amino acids. Germline assignment: CDR1 SGHVS and CDR2 FQNEAQ. Trimming pared 4 bases from V and 4 bases from J, leaving 18 bases between.

In this sample, this clonotype turned up a few times. The chain recombines TRBV6-1 with TRBJ1-5; D possibly corresponds to TRBD1 (6 bases). Trimming removed 6 bases from V and 5 bases from J, with 17 bases in between. The CDR3 is 15 residues long. Per the germline V gene, CDR1 is MNHNS and CDR2 is SASEGT. The CDR3 DNA is TGTGCCAGCAGACCATCCCGGGGGGCCTATCAGCCCCAGCATTTT. Its translation is CASRPSRGAYQPQHF.

This clonotype was detected only a few times. The chain combines TRBV6-1 with TRBJ2-5, with 9 bases identical to TRBD1. CDR3 size: 16 residues. Germline loops: CDR1 MNHNS, CDR2 SASEGT. Trimming took 1 base from V and 5 from J; bases not matched to a gene: 8. The DNA of the CDR3 is TGTGCCAGCAGTGAAGGGGGACAGGGTGGTTTGGAGACCCAGTACTTC. It translates to CASSEGGQGGLETQYF.

The chain recombines TRBV3-1 with TRBJ2-5; D gene uncertain. V lost 1 base and J 5 bases, leaving 5 bases between the germline ends. Germline CDR1 reads LGHDT; CDR2 reads YNNKEL (reference sequence). The CDR3 is 12 amino acids. The CDR3 sequence is CASSQGYETQYF. The DNA of the CDR3 is TGTGCCAGCAGCCAAGGTTATGAGACCCAGTACTTC.

This clonotype was observed many times. The chain carries TRBV7-9 and TRBJ2-3; 10 bases agree with TRBD2. Germline CDR1 SEHNR, CDR2 FQNEAQ (reference sequence). J gave up 2 bases and V 6 bases, and 5 bases lay outside the gene matches. The CDR3 totals 15 residues. DNA of the CDR3: TGTGCCAGCAGATTCGGACTAGCGGACACAGATACGCAGTATTTT. This sequence encodes CASRFGLADTDTQYF.

This clonotype was seen more than once but under ten times. This chain connects TRBV2 to TRBJ2-4; D unresolved. Trimming removed 5 bases from V and 6 bases from J, with 11 bases in between. The CDR3 has 13 amino acids. Germline V CDR1 and CDR2: SNHLY, FYNNEI. CDR3 DNA: TGTGCCAGCAGTAAAGATGGCATAAACATTCAGTACTTC. It is translated as CASSKDGINIQYF.

This clonotype has a single count. V is TRBV4-1 and J is TRBJ2-5; 11 nucleotides match TRBD1. Germline lookup yields CDR1 MGHRA and CDR2 YSYEKL. The V and J ends lost 4 bases and 2 bases, in that order; junction bases with no gene match: 6. The CDR3 consists of 16 residues. The CDR3 DNA reads TGCGCCAGCAGCCCCGCGGACAGGGGGCGACAAGAGACCCAGTACTTC. This sequence encodes CASSPADRGRQETQYF.

This clonotype was counted ten times or more. This chain connects TRBV12-3 or TRBV12-4 to TRBJ2-3; the D gene is possibly TRBD2 (6 bases). The CDR3 contains 18 residues. Trimming removed 7 bases from V and 0 bases from J, with 23 bases in between. CDR3 region: CASTVPTWGGTSTDTQYF. In DNA, the CDR3 is TGTGCCAGCACGGTCCCCACGTGGGGCGGGACTAGCACAGATACGCAGTATTTT.

The sample holds many counts of this clonotype. V gene TRBV11-2 combines with J gene TRBJ2-5, with TRBD2 as a possible D gene (6 bases). Germline CDR1 and CDR2: SGHAT and FQNNGV. The ends were cut back, 5 bases at V and 5 bases at J, with 15 bases in the middle. CDR3 length: 14 residues. The CDR3 nucleotides are TGTGCCAGCAGCCCCCTGGCTGGGGGGGAGACCCAGTACTTC. This sequence encodes CASSPLAGGETQYF.

This clonotype has at least ten counts. The chain joins TRBV7-9 to TRBJ2-1; possible D gene TRBD1, 6 bases. The CDR3 spans 17 residues. Germline V gene sequence: CDR1 SEHNR, CDR2 FQNEAQ (reference sequence). The V and J ends lost 5 bases and 0 bases respectively, with 17 bases between them. The CDR3 spells CASSTTAGASSYNEQFF. CDR3 bases: TGTGCCAGCAGCACGACAGCAGGGGCCAGCTCCTACAATGAGCAGTTCTTC. Variable domain in full (rest from reference TRBV7-9 and TRBJ2-1): DTGVSQNPRHKITKRGQNVTFRCDPISEHNRLYWYRQTLGQGPEFLTYFQNEAQLEKSRLLSDRFSAERPKGSFSTLEIQRTEQGDSAMYLCASSTTAGASSYNEQFFGPGTRLTVL.

This clonotype was detected only a few times. The chain is built from TRBV20-1 and TRBJ2-5; D perhaps matches TRBD2 (5 bases). CDR3 length: 12 residues. Trimming stripped 4 bases from V and 1 base from J, with 7 bases between. From germline, CDR1 is DFQATT and CDR2 SNEGSKA (reference sequence). The CDR3 DNA sequence: TGCAGTGCTATCCGGGGCCAAGAGACCCAGTACTTC. It codes for CSAIRGQETQYF.

The rearrangement links TRBV6-1 to TRBJ2-7, with TRBD2 identical over 7 bases. Trimming took 4 bases from V and 4 from J; bases not matched to a gene: 10. There are 15 residues in the CDR3. The germline CDR1 and CDR2 sequences are MNHNS and SASEGT. CDR3 in amino acids: CASSATSLNQYEQYF. The DNA for the CDR3 is TGTGCCAGCAGTGCGACTAGCCTCAACCAGTACGAGCAGTACTTC.

The chain links TRBV6-1 to TRBJ2-2; D unresolved. Germline V lookup: CDR1 MNHNS, CDR2 SASEGT. The CDR3 consists of 13 residues. The V end lost 4 bases, the J end lost 1 base, and 4 bases lay between the germline ends. The CDR3 loop is CASSGWNTGELFF. In DNA form, the CDR3 reads TGTGCCAGCAGTGGATGGAACACCGGGGAGCTGTTTTTT.

The sample holds one count of this clonotype. J is TRBJ1-1 and V is TRBV7-2, with TRBD1 matching over 7 bases. The germline CDR1 and CDR2 sequences are SGHTA and FQGNSA. V dropped 5 bases and J dropped 1; count of bases not matched to a gene: 10. The CDR3 length is 16 residues. The CDR3 loop is CASSNSGTGANTEAFF. The CDR3 bases are TGTGCCAGCAGCAATTCCGGTACAGGGGCGAACACTGAAGCTTTCTTT.

This clonotype has more than one count but fewer than ten. The chain joins TRBV4-1 to TRBJ1-5; the D is unclear. Germline loops: CDR1 MGHRA, CDR2 YSYEKL. Trimming took 1 base from V and 3 from J, leaving 10 bases between them. The CDR3 is made up of 15 amino acids. CDR3 protein: CASSQAAEPNQPQHF. The CDR3 coding sequence is TGCGCCAGCAGCCAAGCGGCGGAGCCCAATCAGCCCCAGCATTTT.

The chain couples TRBV11-3 to TRBJ2-2; TRBD1 is a possible D gene (5 bases). The DNA end lines up better with TRBJ1-1; the J call may be wrong. The CDR3 contains 13 residues. Germline lookup yields CDR1 SGHNT and CDR2 YENEEA. CDR3 bases: TGTGCCAGCAGCTTCCGTTTGTCCGGGGGAGCTTTCTTT. Protein sequence: CASSFRLSGGAFF.